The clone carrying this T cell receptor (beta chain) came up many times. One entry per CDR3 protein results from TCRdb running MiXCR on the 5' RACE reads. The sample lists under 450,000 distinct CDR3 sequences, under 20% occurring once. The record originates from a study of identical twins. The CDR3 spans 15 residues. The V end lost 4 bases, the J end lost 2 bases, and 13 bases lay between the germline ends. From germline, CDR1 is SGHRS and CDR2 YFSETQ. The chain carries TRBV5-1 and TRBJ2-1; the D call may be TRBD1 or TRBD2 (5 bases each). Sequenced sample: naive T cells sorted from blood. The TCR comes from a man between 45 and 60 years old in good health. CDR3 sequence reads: CASSDPGGAYNEQFF. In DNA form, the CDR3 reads TGCGCCAGCAGCGACCCTGGGGGAGCCTACAATGAGCAGTTCTTC.